The TCR beta chain under discussion was sequenced for a study of T cells in localized non-small cell lung cancer. Notes on the study in general: Sequencing covered just one tumor region, so heterogeneity cannot be ruled out. Uninvolved neighboring lung showed the greatest T cell clonality, exceeding tumor. Within adjacent lung there appeared a median 57 of the top 100 tumor clones.

The protocol was immunoSEQ multiplex PCR, while the TCRdb copy is restricted to in-frame clones and leaves out a portion. The sample has 55,000 to 65,000 clones; 80% to 95% are singletons. CDR3 length equals 16 residues. Trimming stripped 5 bases from V and 4 bases from J, with 17 bases between. Germline CDR1 and CDR2: LNHDA and SQIVND (reference sequence). This clone has only one observation. Its specificity is not known. This chain uses TRBV19 with TRBJ1-4; possibly TRBD1 for D (6 bases). The input for sequencing was peripheral blood, taken before any cancer treatment. The receptor was isolated from a man aged 40 to 70 with stage I lung adenocarcinoma. CDR3 sequence: CASSASHRALNEKLFF. CDR3 sequence (DNA): TGTGCCAGTAGTGCTTCTCACAGGGCTCTTAATGAAAAACTGTTTTTT.